The clone carrying this T cell receptor (beta chain) was seen a handful of times. TCRdb processed the reads anew with MiXCR; each CDR3 protein has one entry. The sample lists around 210,000 distinct CDR3 sequences, 6.5% occurring once. This sample is part of a study of T cell repertoires in cytomegalovirus infection. Deletions cut 1 base from V and 4 bases from J, with 11 bases between. The CDR3 sequence is 15 residues long. Germline CDR1 and CDR2: MNHEY and SMNVEV (reference sequence). The sequenced sample was PBMCs. The chain uses TRBV27 and TRBJ1-5, with a tentative D call TRBD1 (5 bases). The TCR was taken from a human donor in good health (CMV status not recorded). Some clones in this sample may be carry-over from other donors' samples. CDR3 residues: CASSLLAGKNQPQHF. DNA of the CDR3: TGTGCCAGCAGTTTATTAGCAGGGAAAAATCAGCCCCAGCATTTT.